Below, 21 T cell receptor beta chains from the same sample are listed, as sequenced in a study of naive and memory T cell subsets. Both TRBC1 and TRBC2 were covered by a beta constant-region primer of two equimolar oligonucleotides. Using its own MiXCR run on the UMI-ligation and nested PCR reads, TCRdb lists one record per CDR3 protein. The table lists 21,000 or so distinct CDR3 sequences, approximately 11% of them singletons. Material for sequencing was central memory CD8+ T cells from blood. These TCRs come from a human donor in good health.

This clonotype was observed many times. The chain combines TRBV6-4 with TRBJ2-1; D is possibly TRBD1 (6 bases). This CDR3 is 14 amino acids long. From germline, CDR1 is MRHNA and CDR2 SNTAGT. The V end was cut by 0 bases, the J end by 3 bases, with 6 bases between. CDR3 amino acids: CASSDSGGYNEQFF. The DNA of the CDR3 is TGTGCCAGCAGTGACTCAGGGGGCTACAATGAGCAGTTCTTC.

This clonotype was counted many times. The rearrangement joins TRBV12-3 or TRBV12-4 to TRBJ2-4; 8 bases are a match to TRBD1. CDR3 length equals 15 residues. The junction had 8 bases not matched to a gene; V was cut back by 4 bases and J by 6 bases. The DNA of the CDR3 is TGTGCCAGCAGTTCCCTCAGGGGGCTTACAAACATTCAGTACTTC. This codes for CASSSLRGLTNIQYF.

The table lists this clonotype with a few counts. This rearrangement joins TRBV7-3 to TRBJ2-1, with 14 bases matching TRBD2. The V gene end was trimmed by 3 bases and the J gene end by 8 bases; junction bases not matched to a gene: 9. Germline CDR1 reads SGHTA; CDR2 reads FQGTGA. This CDR3 contains 17 residues. For the CDR3, the DNA is TGTGCCAGCAGCTTGGGTGGACTAGCGGGAGGCCATGATGAGCAGTTCTTC. Translated, it gives CASSLGGLAGGHDEQFF.

This clonotype was counted many times. This sequence joins TRBV29-1 and TRBJ1-1, with D maybe TRBD1 (5 bases). This CDR3 has 12 residues. Germline values: CDR1 SQVTM, CDR2 ANQGSEA. V was trimmed by 3 bases and J by 3 bases, leaving 8 bases between them. The CDR3 spells CSVDGGDTEAFF. CDR3 in DNA: TGCAGCGTTGACGGAGGGGACACTGAAGCTTTCTTT. The whole variable domain, filled in from reference TRBV29-1 and TRBJ1-1, reads SAVISQKPSRDICQRGTSLTIQCQVDSQVTMMFWYRQQPGQSLTLIATANQGSEATYESGFVIDKFPISRPNLTFSTLTVSNMSPEDSSIYLCSVDGGDTEAFFGQGTRLTVV.

This clonotype was found a few times. The V and J genes are TRBV9 and TRBJ2-1, with TRBD2 as a possible D gene (6 bases). Germline V gives CDR1 SGDLS, CDR2 YYNGEE. CDR3 length: 15 residues. V lost 4 bases and J lost 4, with 15 bases in between. The CDR3 region has the DNA TGTGCCAGCAGCTCTCCCGGGACTGGGTACAATGAGCAGTTCTTC. Protein sequence: CASSSPGTGYNEQFF.

The CDR3 loop is CASSPRTGYEQYF. The CDR3, as DNA: TGTGCCAGCAGCCCTCGGACAGGTTACGAGCAGTACTTC. The chain has TRBV11-2 and TRBJ2-7; 7 bases are a match to TRBD1. Germline V lookup: CDR1 SGHAT, CDR2 FQNNGV. V was pared by 5 bases and J by 4 bases, with 5 bases of the junction left unmatched. This CDR3 is built from 13 residues.

This rearrangement joins TRBV6-6 to TRBJ1-1; D is unclear. The CDR3 runs to 16 residues. Germline V lookup: CDR1 MNHNY, CDR2 SVGAGI (reference sequence). Trimming left V 0 bases short and J 1 base short, with 12 bases between. The CDR3 nucleotides read TGTGCCAGCAGTTACTCGATCCGGGATCGGAACACTGAAGCTTTCTTT. Protein sequence: CASSYSIRDRNTEAFF.

A few counts support this clonotype. This chain uses TRBV20-1 with TRBJ2-7, with D perhaps TRBD2 (6 bases). The CDR3 totals 16 residues. The V end was cut by 0 bases, the J end by 0 bases, with 15 bases between. Per germline, CDR1 DFQATT and CDR2 SNEGSKA (reference sequence). CDR3 nucleotide sequence: TGCAGTGCTAGAGATTCCGTGGCGGGACTCTCCTACGAGCAGTACTTC. Its protein is CSARDSVAGLSYEQYF.

The chain has TRBV10-3 and TRBJ2-1, with TRBD2 identical over 8 bases. This CDR3 contains 15 residues. The V gene's germline CDR1 is ENHRY and CDR2 SYGVKD. The V and J ends lost 9 bases and 7 bases, in that order; junction bases with no gene match: 14. CDR3 residues: CAITAGTRERNEQFF. The CDR3 coding sequence is TGTGCCATTACCGCCGGGACTAGAGAGAGGAATGAGCAGTTCTTC.

The chain carries TRBV4-1 and TRBJ2-5, with D perhaps given as TRBD1 or TRBD2 (5 bases each). Germline-derived CDR1 and CDR2 are MGHRA and YSYEKL. Trimming stripped 4 bases from V and 1 base from J, with 16 bases between. The CDR3 runs to 16 residues. The CDR3 DNA is TGCGCCAGCAGCCCCACCCCCCCGGGGCGCCAAGAGACCCAGTACTTC. Amino acid sequence: CASSPTPPGRQETQYF.

The J gene is TRBJ2-7, the V gene TRBV7-9; D is undetermined. V was shortened by 3 bases and J by 1 base, with 7 bases between the two germline ends. In germline, CDR1 is SEHNR, CDR2 FQNEAQ (reference sequence). CDR3 size: 13 residues. The CDR3 loop is CASSFASSYEQYF. Here the CDR3 DNA reads TGTGCCAGCAGCTTTGCTTCGTCCTACGAGCAGTACTTC.

There are a few counts of this clonotype. The V call is TRBV24-1, the J call TRBJ2-1; 12 nucleotides line up with TRBD2. This CDR3 is 18 amino acids long. Germline values: CDR1 KGHDR, CDR2 SFDVKD. V lost 4 bases, J lost 5 bases, and 11 bases stayed unmatched. The CDR3 nucleotides read TGTGCCACCAGTGAGGGTAGACTAGCGGGAGTCTTACACAATGAGCAGTTCTTC. Protein sequence: CATSEGRLAGVLHNEQFF.

This clonotype was detected only a few times. J is TRBJ2-1 and V is TRBV28; no reliable D call. In germline, CDR1 is MDHEN, CDR2 SYDVKM. The V end was cut by 5 bases, the J end by 7 bases, with 12 bases between. The CDR3 covers 13 residues. The DNA for the CDR3 is TGTGCCAGCAGTGGGCCACCAATAAATGAGCAGTTCTTC. It encodes CASSGPPINEQFF.

The CDR3 nucleotides read TGTGCCAGCAGTTCCCCTCGGACAGGGGATGAGCAGTTCTTC. It translates to CASSSPRTGDEQFF. The chain recombines TRBV28 with TRBJ2-1; 9 bases align to TRBD1. This CDR3 is 14 amino acids long. Germline lookup yields CDR1 MDHEN and CDR2 SYDVKM. V lost 4 bases and J lost 8; bases outside the gene matches: 6.

V is TRBV7-6 and J is TRBJ2-3, with D possibly being TRBD1 or TRBD2 (5 bases each). Looked up from germline, CDR1 is SGHVS and CDR2 is FNYEAQ. The CDR3 runs to 16 residues. The V gene lost 5 bases and the J gene lost 0 bases, with 15 bases spanning the gap. For the CDR3, the DNA is TGTGCCAGCAGCCCGACTGGGGGTATAAGCACAGATACGCAGTATTTT. This translates into CASSPTGGISTDTQYF. Variable domain in full (rest from reference TRBV7-6 and TRBJ2-3): GAGVSQSPRYKVTKRGQDVALRCDPISGHVSLYWYRQALGQGPEFLTYFNYEAQQDKSGLPNDRFSAERPEGSISTLTIQRTEQRDSAMYRCASSPTGGISTDTQYFGPGTRLTVL.

This clonotype is labeled medium-sized (0.01 to 0.1%). J is TRBJ2-7 and V is TRBV29-1; no definite D call. Germline V lookup: CDR1 SQVTM, CDR2 ANQGSEA. The CDR3 totals 11 residues. V shed 0 bases and J shed 6 bases, with 6 bases lying between them. CDR3 DNA: TGCAGCGTTGAAGATAGTCTCGAGCAGTACTTC. Its protein product is CSVEDSLEQYF.

This clonotype was detected ten times or more. The chain recombines TRBV29-1 with TRBJ1-2; D ambiguous. This CDR3 region has 12 residues. Germline CDR1 reads SQVTM; CDR2 reads ANQGSEA. Trimming pared 3 bases from V and 3 bases from J, leaving 8 bases between. CDR3 in DNA: TGCAGCGTTGATTCGGGCTACTATGGCTACACCTTC. This gives the protein CSVDSGYYGYTF. Looking up the rest from reference TRBV29-1 and TRBJ1-2 gives the full variable domain: SAVISQKPSRDICQRGTSLTIQCQVDSQVTMMFWYRQQPGQSLTLIATANQGSEATYESGFVIDKFPISRPNLTFSTLTVSNMSPEDSSIYLCSVDSGYYGYTFGSGTRLTVV.

CDR3 protein: CASSPHAAITANEKLFF. CDR3 DNA sequence: TGTGCCAGCAGCCCCCATGCTGCCATTACGGCTAATGAAAAACTGTTTTTT. The chain links TRBV7-9 to TRBJ1-4, with no clear D. V lost 5 bases to trimming and J lost 3 bases, with 19 bases between them. Per germline, CDR1 SEHNR and CDR2 FQNEAQ (reference sequence). The CDR3 runs 17 residues.

The rearrangement links TRBV9 to TRBJ2-2; TRBD2 aligns across 9 bases. The CDR3 consists of 15 residues. The germline gives CDR1 SGDLS, CDR2 YYNGEE. The J segment lost 3 bases and the V segment lost 4 bases, leaving 4 bases of the junction unmatched. The CDR3 sequence is CASSWAGGDTGELFF. In DNA form, the CDR3 reads TGTGCCAGCAGCTGGGCGGGAGGGGACACCGGGGAGCTGTTTTTT.

This clonotype has ten or more counts. CDR3 sequence (DNA): TGTGCCAGCAGTTACGGGACACGCTATGGCTACACCTTC. As protein: CASSYGTRYGYTF. V is TRBV6-2 or TRBV6-3 and J is TRBJ1-2; weak D call: TRBD1 (6 bases). The CDR3 extends over 13 amino acids. Germline lookup yields CDR1 MNHEY and CDR2 SVGEGT. The V and J ends lost 2 bases and 4 bases respectively, with 8 bases between them.

The chain has TRBV18 and TRBJ1-4; possible D gene TRBD1, 6 bases. V was clipped by 2 bases and J by 0 bases, with 13 bases between them. Germline values: CDR1 KGHSH, CDR2 LQKENI. The CDR3 loop spans 17 amino acids. CDR3 loop: CASSPARQAATNEKLFF. The CDR3 nucleotides are TGTGCCAGCTCACCAGCACGACAGGCCGCAACTAATGAAAAACTGTTTTTT. The whole variable domain, filled in from reference TRBV18 and TRBJ1-4, reads NAGVMQNPRHLVRRRGQEARLRCSPMKGHSHVYWYRQLPEEGLKFMVYLQKENIIDESGMPKERFSAEFPKEGPSILRIQQVVRGDSAAYFCASSPARQAATNEKLFFGSGTQLSVL.